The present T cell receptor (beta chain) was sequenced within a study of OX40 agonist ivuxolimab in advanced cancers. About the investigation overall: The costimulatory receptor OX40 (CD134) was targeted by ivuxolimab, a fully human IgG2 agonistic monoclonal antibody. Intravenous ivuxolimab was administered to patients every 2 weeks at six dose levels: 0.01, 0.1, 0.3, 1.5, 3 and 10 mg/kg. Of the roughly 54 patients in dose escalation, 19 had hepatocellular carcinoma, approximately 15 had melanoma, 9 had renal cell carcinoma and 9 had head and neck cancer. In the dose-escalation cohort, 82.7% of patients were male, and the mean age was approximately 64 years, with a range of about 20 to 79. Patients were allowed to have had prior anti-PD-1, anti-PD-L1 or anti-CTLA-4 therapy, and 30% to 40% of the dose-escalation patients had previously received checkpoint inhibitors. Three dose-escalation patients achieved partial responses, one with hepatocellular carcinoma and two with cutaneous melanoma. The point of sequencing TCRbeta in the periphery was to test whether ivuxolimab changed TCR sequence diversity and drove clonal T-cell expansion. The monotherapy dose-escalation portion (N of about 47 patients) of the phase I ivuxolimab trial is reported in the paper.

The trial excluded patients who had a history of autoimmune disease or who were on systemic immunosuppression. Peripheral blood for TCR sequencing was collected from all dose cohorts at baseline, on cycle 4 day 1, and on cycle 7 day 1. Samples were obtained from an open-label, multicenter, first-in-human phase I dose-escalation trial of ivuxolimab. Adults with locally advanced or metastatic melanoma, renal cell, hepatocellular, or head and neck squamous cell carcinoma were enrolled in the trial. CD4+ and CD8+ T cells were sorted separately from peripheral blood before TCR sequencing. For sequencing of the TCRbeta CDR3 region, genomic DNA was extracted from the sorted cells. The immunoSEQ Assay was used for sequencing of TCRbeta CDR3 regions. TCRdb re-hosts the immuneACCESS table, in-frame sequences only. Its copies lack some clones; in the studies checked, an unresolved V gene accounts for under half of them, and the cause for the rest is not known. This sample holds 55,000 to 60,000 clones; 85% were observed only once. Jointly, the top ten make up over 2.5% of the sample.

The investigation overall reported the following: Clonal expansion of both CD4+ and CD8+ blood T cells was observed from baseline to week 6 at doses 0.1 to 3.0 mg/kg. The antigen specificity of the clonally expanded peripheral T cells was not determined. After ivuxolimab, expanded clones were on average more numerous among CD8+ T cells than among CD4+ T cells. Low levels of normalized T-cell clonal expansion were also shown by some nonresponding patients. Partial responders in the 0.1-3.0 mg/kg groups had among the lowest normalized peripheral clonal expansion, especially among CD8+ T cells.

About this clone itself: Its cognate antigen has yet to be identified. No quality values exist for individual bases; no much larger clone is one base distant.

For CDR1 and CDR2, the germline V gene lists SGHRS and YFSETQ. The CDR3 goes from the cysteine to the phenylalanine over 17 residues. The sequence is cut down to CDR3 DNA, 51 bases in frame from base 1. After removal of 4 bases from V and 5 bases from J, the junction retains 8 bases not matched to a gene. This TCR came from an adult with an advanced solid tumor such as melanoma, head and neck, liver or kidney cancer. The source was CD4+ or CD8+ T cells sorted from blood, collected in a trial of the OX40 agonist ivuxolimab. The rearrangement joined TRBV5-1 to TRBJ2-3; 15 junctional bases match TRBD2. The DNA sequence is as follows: TGCGCCAGCAGCCTAGGACTAGCGGGAGGGCCAATAGATACGCAGTATTTT. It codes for CASSLGLAGGPIDTQYF.